This TCR beta chain is drawn from a study of blood T cell repertoires in COVID-19. Study-wide context: T cells, B-cell-depleted T cells, or PBMCs supplied cDNA or gDNA.

Study processing details: By means of reference gene primer amplification, nucleated cell counts were estimated. The protocol was immunoSEQ multiplex PCR, while the TCRdb copy is restricted to in-frame clones and leaves out a portion. That table furnishes V, J and clone size, whereas the DNA furnished D and trimming. Counted here are 250,000 to 300,000 clones, around 87% occurring once; the ten biggest clones make up around 2.2%. This clone showed up just a few times. The CDR3 loop spans 16 amino acids. Between the trimmed V and J ends, which lost 0 bases and 2 bases, there was a span of 12 bases. CDR1 SGHRS and CDR2 YFSETQ come from the germline V gene.

Material: peripheral blood. This receptor was taken from a woman aged 45-60 years who had recovered from COVID-19. The chain has TRBV5-1 and TRBJ1-3; D gene ambiguous. The CDR3 DNA reads as TGCGCCAGCAGCTTGGTTCAGAACTACGCTGGAAACACCATATATTTT. Its translation is CASSLVQNYAGNTIYF.